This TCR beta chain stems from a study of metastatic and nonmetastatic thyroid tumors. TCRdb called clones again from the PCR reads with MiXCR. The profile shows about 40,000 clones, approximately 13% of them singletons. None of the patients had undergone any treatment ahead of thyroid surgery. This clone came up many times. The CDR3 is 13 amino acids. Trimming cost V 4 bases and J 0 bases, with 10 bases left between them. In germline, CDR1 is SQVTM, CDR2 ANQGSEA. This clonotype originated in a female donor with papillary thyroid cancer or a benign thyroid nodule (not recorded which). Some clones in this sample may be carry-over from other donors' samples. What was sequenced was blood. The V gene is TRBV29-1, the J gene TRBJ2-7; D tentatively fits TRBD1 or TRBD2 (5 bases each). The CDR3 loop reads CSVGRDDSYEQYF. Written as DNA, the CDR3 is TGCAGCGTTGGCCGGGACGACTCCTACGAGCAGTACTTC.